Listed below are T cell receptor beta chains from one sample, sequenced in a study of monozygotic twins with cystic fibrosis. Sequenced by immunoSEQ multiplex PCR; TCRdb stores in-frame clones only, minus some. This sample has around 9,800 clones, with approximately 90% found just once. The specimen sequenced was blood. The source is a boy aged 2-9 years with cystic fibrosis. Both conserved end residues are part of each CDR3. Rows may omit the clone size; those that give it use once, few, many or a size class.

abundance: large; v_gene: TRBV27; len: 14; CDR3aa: CASSLGGSYNEQFF
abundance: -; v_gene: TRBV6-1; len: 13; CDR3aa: CASSDGQRQPQHF
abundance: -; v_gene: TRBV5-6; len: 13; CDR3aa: CASSLSRVHEQFF
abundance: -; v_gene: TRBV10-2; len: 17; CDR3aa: CASSDISLAGGPYEQYF
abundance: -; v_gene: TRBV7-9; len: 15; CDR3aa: CASFNPRTSPDEQFF
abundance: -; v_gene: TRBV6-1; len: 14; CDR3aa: CASSVLTLTSEAFF
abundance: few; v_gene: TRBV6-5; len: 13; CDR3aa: CASSYLGPYGYTF
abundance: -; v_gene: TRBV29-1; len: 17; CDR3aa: CSVDGASGAPRAETQYF
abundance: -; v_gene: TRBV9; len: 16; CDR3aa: CASSQFPGTGDEKLFF
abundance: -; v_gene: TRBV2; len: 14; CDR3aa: CASSDDSQRDGYTF
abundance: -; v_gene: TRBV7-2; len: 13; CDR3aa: CASSFKPTHEQYF
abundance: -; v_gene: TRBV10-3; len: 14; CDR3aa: CAISDRGVHQPQHF